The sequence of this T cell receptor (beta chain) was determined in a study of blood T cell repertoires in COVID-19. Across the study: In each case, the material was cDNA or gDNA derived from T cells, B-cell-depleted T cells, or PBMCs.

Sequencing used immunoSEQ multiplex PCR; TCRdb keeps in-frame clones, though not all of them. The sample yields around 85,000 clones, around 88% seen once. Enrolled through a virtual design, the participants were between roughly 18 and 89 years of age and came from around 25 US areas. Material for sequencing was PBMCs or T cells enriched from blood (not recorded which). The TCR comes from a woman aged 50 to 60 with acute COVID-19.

The CDR3 DNA is TGTGCCAGCAGTTCCCATAGCTTTGAGCAGTTCTTC. Residues: CASSSHSFEQFF. The chain carries TRBV6-6 and TRBJ2-1, with D hard to call. CDR1 is MNHNY, CDR2 SVGAGI, per germline (reference sequence). Trimming removed 4 bases at V and 9 bases at J, with 10 bases between. The length of the CDR3 is 12 residues.